This T cell receptor (beta chain) was recorded in a study of T cell repertoires in cytomegalovirus infection. As for the study in general: Indications of both CMV infection and matching HLA type were provided by public TCR beta signatures.

At least ten counts were recorded for this clonotype. The antigen is unknown. The junction differs from germline at one of its ends, possibly a read error. TCRdb itself ran the reads through MiXCR, one entry per CDR3 protein. Of 65,000 to 85,000 distinct CDR3 sequences in the sample, less than 30% were seen once. This CDR3 comprises 15 residues. Germline V gene data show CDR1 as SSHAT and CDR2 as FNYEAQ (reference sequence). The sequencing used CD8+ T cells from cultured PBMCs, collected from culture after CMV antigen stimulation. The origin of this receptor is a human donor in good health (CMV status not recorded). Some clones in this sample may be carry-over from other donors' samples. The chain carries TRBV7-7 and TRBJ2-3; D possibly corresponds to TRBD1 (6 bases). The CDR3 nucleotides are TGTGCTAGCAGCTTAATGGGGGCTAGCACAGATACGCAGTATTTT. Protein: CASSLMGASTDTQYF.